Below, one T cell receptor (beta chain) is given with its context. Antigen: not known. This CDR3 comprises 15 residues. The V end lost 1 base, the J end lost 5 bases, and 13 bases lay between the germline ends. Germline V gene lookup returns CDR1 SNHLY and CDR2 FYNNEI. The sample originates from a study of beta chain features in type 1 diabetes. Findings and caveats of the study: Unsettled here was the matter of whether HLA type influences TCRB rearrangement. Possible PCR preference for shorter templates applied equally to patients and controls. The similarity of naive, central memory and Treg TCRB repertoires appeared greater among patients than among healthy donors.

Expressed TCRB transcripts were sequenced after all isolated RNA was converted to cDNA. There were approximately 3.5 million reads on average in the naive, central memory and regulatory T cell samples. Assay used: immunoSEQ multiplex PCR; TCRdb lists only in-frame clones, some missing. This sample has a few hundred thousand clones, with approximately 15% found just once. This chain connects TRBV2 to TRBJ2-3, with a weak D call TRBD1 (6 bases). The sample taken for sequencing was naive CD4+ T cells from blood. This clonotype originated in a man aged 30-40 years in good health. Written as DNA, the CDR3 is TGTGCCAGCAGTGAAGTTTCGCTAGGGGGAGATACGCAGTATTTT. Translated, it gives CASSEVSLGGDTQYF. Full variable domain (remainder filled in from reference TRBV2 and TRBJ2-3): EPEVTQTPSHQVTQMGQEVILRCVPISNHLYFYWYRQILGQKVEFLVSFYNNEISEKSEIFDDQFSVERPDGSNFTLKIRSTKLEDSAMYFCASSEVSLGGDTQYFGPGTRLTVL.